This T cell receptor (beta chain) appears in the sequencing data of a study of shared clonotypes between healthy human individuals (dated by TCRdb to the early 2020s). Study-level background: The cohort included a few men and a couple of women between 18 and 49 years of age. To estimate repertoire size and how much clonotype sharing occurs between individuals, the study deeply sequenced the blood TCR repertoires of about 5 healthy adults. Per donor, three plates each were used for CD4 naive and CD4 memory, two for CD8 naive, and one for CD8 memory. To increase sequencing depth and limit assay-specific biases, different laboratories used diverse techniques to prepare libraries and sequence TCR repertoires. Leukapheresis yielded between about 0.85 and 9 billion PBMCs per donor. Broader findings and caveats from the paper: About 5% of naive CD4, 3.5% of naive CD8, 2.3% of memory CD4, and less than 0.45% of memory CD8 clonotypes were shared across four donors. The genetic and exposure-history diversity represented was limited by the small number of donors. Naive subsets generally had larger estimated clonotype richness than memory subsets. Sampling was restricted to blood, and TCR repertoires in tissues likely differ from the TCR repertoires found in blood. Pairwise subsampling indicated that sequencing depth was expected to affect the degree of clonotype sharing among donors. Clonotypes shared by all four sorted-subset donors showed higher generation probabilities than non-shared clonotypes. Incomplete sequencing was indicated by rarefaction of sorted-subset datasets, despite the large sequencing depth.

The donors were healthy, HIV-negative adults with no recently reported acute infections or vaccinations. Every donor was a Caucasian adult residing in Nashville, Tennessee, USA. Magnetic negative selection was used to enrich CD4+ T cells, after which naive cells were positively selected on CD45RA and the negative fraction became the memory subset. Blood was collected by leukapheresis, and PBMCs were isolated by Ficoll-Histopaque density gradient centrifugation and then cryopreserved in liquid nitrogen vapor phase. Purity and quantity of every magnetically sorted T cell population were checked by analytical flow cytometry. From each sorted fraction, genomic DNA was isolated and quantified by UV absorbance on a Nanodrop 2000c. From cysteine to phenylalanine, the CDR3 is 16 amino acids long. Here the CDR3 DNA is all that survives: 48 bases in frame from base 1. Sequences LGHNT (CDR1) and FRNRAP (CDR2) are obtained from the germline V gene. Trimming leaves V shorter by 4 bases and J shorter by 5 bases, with the junction holding 10 bases beyond the gene matches.

TCR CDR3 regions were amplified from genomic DNA by multiplex PCR using the deep immunoSEQ assay. Extracted genomic DNA from each cell subset was distributed evenly across all wells of several immunoSEQ 96-well plates, and each plate was treated as a replicate. For sorted subsets, each replicate PCR was loaded with approximately 190 ng genomic DNA, equivalent to 30,000 or so T cell genomes. Purified libraries were quantified with a Qubit 3.0 fluorometer, sized on a Bioanalyzer 2100, and re-quantified with the KAPA Library Quantification kit. Each immunoSEQ 96-well plate was sequenced on its own single-read 150-cycle Illumina NextSeq 550 flow cell. Per the source publication's procedure: The immunoSEQ output contained only junctional sequences without quality scores, so filtering could not match that applied to full-length reads. To assign V/J genes and CDR3, sequences were annotated against IMGT germline references using PyIR, a Python wrapper for IgBLAST v1.9. Reads were removed for weak V/J assignments (E-value above 1e-6), missing CDR3, stop codons, out-of-frame junctions, or ambiguous translated residues. A V3J clonotype was defined by an identical inferred V gene, J gene, and CDR3 amino acid sequence. Percentage overlap between repertoires was calculated by dividing the number of shared unique clonotypes by the size of the smaller repertoire. Three approaches were used to assess repertoire richness: RTK rarefaction, the Chao1 estimator, and Recon v2.1 estimates of unobserved clonotypes. Generation probabilities for all TCRbeta clonotypes obtained by the gDNA method from a few donors were computed using OLGA. TCRdb stores this immuneACCESS table with in-frame sequences only. Part of the clones is absent; in the studies checked, under half of the shortfall reflects unresolved V genes, and no reason is known for the rest. V and J calls and clone size follow that table, whereas D and trimming were derived from the DNA. Recorded for this sample are over 950,000 clones; around 77% of them occurred a single time. The top ten constitute almost 0.9% of the sample.

This clone was seen a single time. Its antigen is not yet known. No base quality information exists; no much larger clone differs at one position. The V and J genes are TRBV12-5 and TRBJ1-3, and 8 bases in between align with TRBD1. The source is a man between 18 and 29 years old in good health. Some clones in this sample may be carry-over from other donors' samples. The source material was memory CD4+ T cells from PBMCs. This specimen's cell subset or site label, per the study, means: CD45RA-negative fraction. The nucleotide sequence is given as TGTGCTAGTGGTTGGGAGGGACAGGACCGTAGAAACACCATATATTTT. Its protein product is CASGWEGQDRRNTIYF.